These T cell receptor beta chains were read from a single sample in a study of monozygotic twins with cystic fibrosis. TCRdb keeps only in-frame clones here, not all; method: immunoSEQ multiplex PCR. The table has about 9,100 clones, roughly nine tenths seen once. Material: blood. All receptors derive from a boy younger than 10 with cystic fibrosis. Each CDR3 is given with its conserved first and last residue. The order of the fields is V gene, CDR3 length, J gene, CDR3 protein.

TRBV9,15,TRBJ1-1,CASSVGTGINTEAFF
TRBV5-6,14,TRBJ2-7,CASSFFQGALEQYF
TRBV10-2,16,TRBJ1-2,CASSPTGTGGGGGYTF
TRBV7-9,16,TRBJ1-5,CASSPGDPYGNQPQHF
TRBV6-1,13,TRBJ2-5,CASTWTRGGTQYF
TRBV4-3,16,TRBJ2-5,CASSQGPGGGGETQYF
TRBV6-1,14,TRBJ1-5,CASRLGQGNQPQHF
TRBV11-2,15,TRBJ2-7,CASSLAGGSAYEQYF
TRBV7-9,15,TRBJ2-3,CASSLDRGLTDTQYF
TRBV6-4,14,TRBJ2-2,CASSPRTSGGELFF
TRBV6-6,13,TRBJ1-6,CASSYSLNSPLHF
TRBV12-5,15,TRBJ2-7,CASDLAGTGNNKQYF
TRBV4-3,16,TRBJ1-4,CASSQDGLTVNEKLFF
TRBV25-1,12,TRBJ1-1,CASSGLQGTAFF
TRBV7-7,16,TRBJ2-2,CASSLAAGGLTGELFF
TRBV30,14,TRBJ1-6,CAWNRAARNSPLHF
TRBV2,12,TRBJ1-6,CASRDRGSPLHF
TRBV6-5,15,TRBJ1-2,CASSYFSAPDYGYTF
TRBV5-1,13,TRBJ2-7,CASSFARGYEQYF
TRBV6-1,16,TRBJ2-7,CASSEAGSVSSYEQYF
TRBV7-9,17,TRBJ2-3,CASSGNKVPRIADTQYF
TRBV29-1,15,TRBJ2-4,CSVSDLLGAKNIQYF
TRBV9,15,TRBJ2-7,CASSESGASTYEQYF
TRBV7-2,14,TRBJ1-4,CASSTGSKNEKLFF
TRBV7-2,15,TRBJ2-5,CASSFKRGQVETQYF
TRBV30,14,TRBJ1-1,CAWSVDQGRTEAFF
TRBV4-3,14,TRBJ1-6,CASSQDRGISPLHF
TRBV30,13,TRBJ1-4,CAWSRDGNEKLFF
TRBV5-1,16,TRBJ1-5,CASSLSPGATNQPQHF
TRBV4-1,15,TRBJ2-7,CASSHVGQGGNEQYF
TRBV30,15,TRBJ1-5,CAWSRLGDSNQPQHF
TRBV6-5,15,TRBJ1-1,CASSYRDRLNTEAFF
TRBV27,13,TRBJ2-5,CASSILGEETQYF
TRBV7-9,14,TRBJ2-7,CASSLEAGWGEQYF
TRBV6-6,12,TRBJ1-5,CASGDGGQPQHF
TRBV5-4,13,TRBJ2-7,CASSLDSTYEQYF
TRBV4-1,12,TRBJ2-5,CASSHPSETQYF
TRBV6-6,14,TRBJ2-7,CASSYPPDSYEQYF
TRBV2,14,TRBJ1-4,CASRQDATNEKLFF
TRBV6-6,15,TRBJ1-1,CASSLTRPQGTEAFF
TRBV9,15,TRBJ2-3,CASSTGPSSTDTQYF
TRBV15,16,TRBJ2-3,CATSRDGGAHIDTQYF
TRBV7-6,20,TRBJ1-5,CASSERERTGRGNSNQPQHF
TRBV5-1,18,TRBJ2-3,CASSTTYSGGEGGDTQYF
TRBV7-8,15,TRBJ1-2,CASSLGLMGAGGYTF
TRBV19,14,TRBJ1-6,CASSNGQDDSPLHF
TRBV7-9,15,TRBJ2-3,CASSLAGGRTDTQYF
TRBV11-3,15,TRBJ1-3,CASSGTQGPGNTIYF
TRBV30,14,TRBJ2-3,CAWSASGGPNTQYF
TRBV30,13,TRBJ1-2,CAWSGQADYGYTF
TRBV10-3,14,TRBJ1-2,CAISDIQGGDGYTF